Listed below are T cell receptor beta chains from one sample, sequenced in a study of OX40 agonist ivuxolimab in advanced cancers. Using immunoSEQ multiplex PCR, the repertoire was profiled, and TCRdb retains in-frame clones only, with some absent. The sample includes about 58,000 clones, roughly nine tenths of them seen just once. The specimen was CD4+ or CD8+ T cells sorted from blood, collected in a trial of the OX40 agonist ivuxolimab. All receptors derive from an adult with an advanced solid tumor such as melanoma, head and neck, liver or kidney cancer. Each CDR3 is given with its conserved first and last residue. D genes are given only for firm matches. For some rows the clone size is stated as once, few or many, or as a class when expanded; others skip it.

abundance,d_gene,v_gene,j_gene,CDR3nt,CDR3aa
.,TRBD1,TRBV9,TRBJ2-7,TGTGCCAGCAGCGTAGGTGACAGGGAAGGGGTGCAGTACTTC,CASSVGDREGVQYF
few,.,TRBV20-1,TRBJ1-1,TGCAGTGCTAGACGCACCGAAGCTTTCTTT,CSARRTEAFF
.,.,TRBV2,TRBJ1-4,TGTGCCAGCATTACAGGGTTAACTAATGAAAAACTGTTTTTT,CASITGLTNEKLFF
.,TRBD1,TRBV5-1,TRBJ1-4,TGCGCCAGCAGCACCGGACAGGGATTAAGAGAAAAACTGTTTTTT,CASSTGQGLREKLFF
once,TRBD2,TRBV9,TRBJ2-3,TGTGCCAGCAGCCGACCGGGACTAGCGGCCACCACAGATACGCAGTATTTT,CASSRPGLAATTDTQYF
once,.,TRBV19,TRBJ1-4,TGTGCCAGTCAACGCGTCGCGAGGGGATCGACTAATGAAAAACTGTTTTTT,CASQRVARGSTNEKLFF
.,TRBD1,TRBV7-9,TRBJ2-1,TGTGCCAGCAGCTATGGGGGACAGGGGGTTAATGAGCAGTTCTTC,CASSYGGQGVNEQFF
.,.,TRBV27,TRBJ2-2,TGTGCCAGCAGTTTGAGGGCCGCGAACACCGGGGAGCTGTTTTTT,CASSLRAANTGELFF
.,.,TRBV20-1,TRBJ2-1,TGCAGTGCCCACCGCAATGAGCAGTTCTTC,CSAHRNEQFF
.,.,TRBV28,TRBJ2-5,TGTGCCAGCAGTTACCGCGGGTTCGGGGAGACCCAGTACTTC,CASSYRGFGETQYF
.,.,TRBV5-4,TRBJ2-2,TGTGCCAGCACCGCCCGAGGGGGGGGCGGGGAGCTGTTTTTT,CASTARGGGGELFF
few,.,TRBV30,TRBJ1-5,TGTGCCTGGAGGGGGGAAGCCCATCAGCCCCAGCATTTT,CAWRGEAHQPQHF
.,.,TRBV6-6,TRBJ1-4,TGTGCCAGCAGTAGGAAGGAAAAACTGTTTTTT,CASSRKEKLFF
.,TRBD1,TRBV18,TRBJ1-3,TGTGCCAGCTCACCCGCGGGACAGGGAGGAAACACCATATATTTT,CASSPAGQGGNTIYF
.,.,TRBV19,TRBJ1-4,TGTGCCAGTAGTTTCGGCCAGGCTCTAAATGAAAAACTGTTTTTT,CASSFGQALNEKLFF
.,TRBD2,TRBV6-5,TRBJ2-7,TGTGCCAGCAGGCCACAGCGGGAGACCCACTACGAGCAGTACTTC,CASRPQRETHYEQYF
few,.,TRBV19,TRBJ2-7,TGTGCCAGTAGTATCTTCCAGGGGAGGAACTACGAGCAGTACTTC,CASSIFQGRNYEQYF
few,.,TRBV7-3,TRBJ2-3,TGTGCCAGCAGCATCACAGGGAGTACAGATACGCAGTATTTT,CASSITGSTDTQYF
.,.,TRBV4-2,TRBJ2-7,TGTGCCAGCAGCCAAGGCCGACAGGCCTACGAGCAGTACTTC,CASSQGRQAYEQYF
.,TRBD1,TRBV19,TRBJ1-2,TGTGCCAGTAGTATCCCCGGGACAGGGGTTCATGGCTACACCTTC,CASSIPGTGVHGYTF
.,.,TRBV4-1,TRBJ1-2,TGCGCCAGCAGCCAGGGACAAACCTATGGCTACACCTTC,CASSQGQTYGYTF
.,.,TRBV4-2,TRBJ2-6,TGTGCCAGCAGCCAAGGGAGCGCCGGGGCCAACGTCCTGACTTTC,CASSQGSAGANVLTF
.,TRBD2,TRBV28,TRBJ2-7,TGTGCCAGCAGTTCCTTAGCGGGGGGCTACGAGCAGTACTTC,CASSSLAGGYEQYF